This TCR beta chain is drawn from a study of a mutant IDH1 vaccine in newly diagnosed glioma. In the study overall: There were 62.5% males and roughly 40% females among treated patients, whose mean age was 40.4 years.

The length of the CDR3 is 13 residues. Per the germline V gene, CDR1 is SNHLY and CDR2 is FYNNEI. Trimming took 8 bases from V and 2 from J, leaving 13 bases between them. Only in-frame clones appear in the TCRdb table, and some are missing; sequencing was by immunoSEQ multiplex PCR. The table shows roughly 21,000 clones, with roughly 88% occurring only once. Described time point: baseline, week 1 (first vaccination visit). Documented treatment: pre-vaccination baseline after standard-of-care therapy. Each tumor in the donors was a new WHO grade 3 or 4 astrocytoma, IDH1-mutant and ATRX-lost. The receptor was isolated from a man aged 35-49 years with glioma. This material consisted of PBMCs, taken from a glioma patient treated with radiotherapy, temozolomide or both. The chain couples TRBV2 to TRBJ2-7; tentative D call: TRBD2 (6 bases). In nucleotides, the CDR3 is TGTGCCAGCGTTGGGGGGTACGCCTACGAGCAGTACTTC. Translated, it gives CASVGGYAYEQYF.